The rows below give T cell receptor beta chains drawn from one sample of a study of blood T cell repertoires in COVID-19. Generated by immunoSEQ multiplex PCR, the TCRdb table keeps only in-frame clones and is missing some. The sample consists of around 160,000 clones, more than 70% of them appearing once. Sequencing was performed on PBMCs or T cells enriched from blood (not recorded which). All receptors derive from a middle-aged man who had recovered from COVID-19. The CDR3 runs from the conserved cysteine through the conserved F or W. Each record gives: J gene, D gene, V gene, clone size, CDR3 DNA, CDR3 protein. The D gene is left open where the match is weak. Rows may omit the clone size; those that give it use once, few, many or a size class.

j_call: TRBJ1-2; d_call: TRBD1; v_call: TRBV5-4; clone_size: NA; cdr3_nt: TGTGCCAGCAGCCCCGGACAGGGAACGTTCGGCTACACCTTC; cdr3_aa: CASSPGQGTFGYTF
j_call: TRBJ2-1; d_call: NA; v_call: TRBV4-1; clone_size: NA; cdr3_nt: TGCGCCAGCAGCCCGTTGACAAATACCCTCTACAATGAGCAGTTCTTC; cdr3_aa: CASSPLTNTLYNEQFF
j_call: TRBJ1-3; d_call: TRBD1; v_call: TRBV4-1; clone_size: few; cdr3_nt: TGCGCCAGCAGCCAGCATCACGGGACAGGCTCTGGAAACACCATATATTTT; cdr3_aa: CASSQHHGTGSGNTIYF
j_call: TRBJ1-2; d_call: TRBD1; v_call: TRBV30; clone_size: NA; cdr3_nt: TGTGCCTGGAGTGCCGGGACAGGGGGCGACTATGGCTACACCTTC; cdr3_aa: CAWSAGTGGDYGYTF
j_call: TRBJ2-2; d_call: TRBD2; v_call: TRBV30; clone_size: NA; cdr3_nt: TGTGCCTGGGACGGGACTAGTGTCACCGGGGAGCTGTTTTTT; cdr3_aa: CAWDGTSVTGELFF
j_call: TRBJ1-5; d_call: NA; v_call: TRBV27; clone_size: NA; cdr3_nt: TGTGCCAGCAGTTTACGCCGAGCTAATCAGCCCCAGCATTTT; cdr3_aa: CASSLRRANQPQHF
j_call: TRBJ1-2; d_call: NA; v_call: TRBV27; clone_size: once; cdr3_nt: TGTGCCAGCATGTCGGCGACTCGTTGGTACTATGGCTACACCTTC; cdr3_aa: CASMSATRWYYGYTF
j_call: TRBJ2-5; d_call: TRBD2; v_call: TRBV7-2; clone_size: NA; cdr3_nt: TGTGCCAGCAGCTCCGGGCTAGCGGGGGGGCAAGAGACCCAGTACTTC; cdr3_aa: CASSSGLAGGQETQYF
j_call: TRBJ2-1; d_call: TRBD2; v_call: TRBV7-9; clone_size: NA; cdr3_nt: TGTGCCACCAGCCCCGGGACTAGCGGGGGGGTCCAACACAATGAGCAGTTCTTC; cdr3_aa: CATSPGTSGGVQHNEQFF
j_call: TRBJ2-2; d_call: NA; v_call: TRBV13; clone_size: NA; cdr3_nt: TGTGCCAGCAGCTTACATACGAGGCCCGGGGAGCTGTTTTTT; cdr3_aa: CASSLHTRPGELFF
j_call: TRBJ1-6; d_call: TRBD1; v_call: TRBV5-4; clone_size: NA; cdr3_nt: TGTGCCAGCAGCGCCCCAGGGGGCGCCTATAATTCACCCCTCCACTTT; cdr3_aa: CASSAPGGAYNSPLHF
j_call: TRBJ1-1; d_call: NA; v_call: TRBV18; clone_size: NA; cdr3_nt: TGTGCCAGCTCACCGTCGGGAGACACTGAAGCTTTCTTT; cdr3_aa: CASSPSGDTEAFF
j_call: TRBJ2-1; d_call: TRBD2; v_call: TRBV2; clone_size: NA; cdr3_nt: TGTGCCAGCAGTGATGGGCGGGGGAGCTCCTACAATGAGCAGTTCTTC; cdr3_aa: CASSDGRGSSYNEQFF